Sequencing of this T cell receptor (beta chain) was carried out in a study of T cell changes during pregnancy in multiple sclerosis (dated by TCRdb to about 2019). In the study overall: In women with multiple sclerosis, the researchers looked at how the T cell repertoire shifted as pregnancy progressed.

Points on this clone: Its antigen is not yet known. Within one base of it there is no much larger clone, and no base qualities were kept.

The V end gives up 1 base and the J end 0 bases, leaving 3 bases in the junction not matched to a gene. The germline V gene (reference sequence) supplies CDR1 PRHDT and CDR2 FYEKMQ. The CDR3 holds 15 amino acids from the cysteine to the phenylalanine. The DNA shown is the 45-base CDR3, in frame from base 1. The library was produced with the immunoSEQ multiplex PCR assay. The source is immuneACCESS, and TCRdb retained only in-frame sequences with V and J called. Part of the clones is not carried over; for the studies checked, unresolved V genes explain less than half of this, and the remainder is unexplained. The sample includes 57,000 or so clones, with roughly 88% observed a single time. The top ten hold 1.5% to 2% of the sample.

The sequence links TRBV13 to TRBJ2-7, with 7 central nucleotides matching TRBD1. The sequencing used peripheral blood, collected in the first trimester of pregnancy. This clonotype originated in a female donor with multiple sclerosis, enrolled in a pregnancy study. The DNA sequence is as follows: TGTGCCAGCAGCTTAGAGGGGGCCCGCTCCTACGAGCAGTACTTC. This codes for CASSLEGARSYEQYF.